This T cell receptor (beta chain) was sequenced for a study of shared T cell receptors in the human thymus (dated by TCRdb to the early 2020s). In terms of the full investigation: The study examined how the human thymus generates shared, self-reactive T-cell receptor alpha chains.

A remark on this clone: The clone's antigen remains unknown. Base quality data are lacking; no much larger clone is found one base away.

Library generation was performed with the immunoSEQ multiplex PCR assay. TCRdb mirrors the immuneACCESS table, restricted to in-frame sequences. Some clones are absent from its copies; in checked studies, under half trace to an unresolved V gene, and the reason for the others is unknown. This sample has more than 550,000 clones in its table, and about 90% of those were observed once. Under 0.01% of the sample is held by the ten biggest clonotypes. These same records also appear under a second study, on human thymus T cells. Per the second study: Donors were immunologically healthy infants undergoing open corrective cardiac surgery for congenital heart defects in Finland. Thymus tissue was collected as surgical resects that were removed during corrective cardiac surgery. Biased V and J gene segment usage appeared to be present in both thymic and peripheral blood repertoires. According to the related research, thymic TCR repertoires were highly overlapping among unrelated individuals. TCR alpha and beta repertoires from roughly 8 infant thymus samples and a few related peripheral blood samples were characterized in the study. Donor ages ranging from about 7 to 250 days were recorded, and 5 to 7 male and a couple of female infants were included in the cohort. Thymocytes were freed from the tissue by mechanical means and kept at -70 degrees C as pellets of about 8.5-34 million cells. A QIAsymphony instrument was used to extract genomic DNA from frozen cell pellets. TCRB and TCRAD loci were amplified from a standardized quantity of quality-controlled genomic DNA using the immunoSEQ multiplex PCR assay. The amplicons covered the V(D)J region and were long enough to include the CDR3 and to identify the V and J genes. The commercial immunoSEQ service was used to sequence amplicons on an Illumina platform. Corrections for primer bias and sequencing errors followed previously described methods, while TCRAD and TCRB definitions were based on the IMGT database. Repertoires were analysed with immunoSEQ Analyzer 3.0 and VDJTools, covering basic statistics, V/J segment usage, diversity estimates, rarefaction and pairwise overlap. Diversity was estimated with Chao1, ChaoE, Efron-Thisted, Shannon and inverse Simpson indices, and also on datasets down-sampled to the smallest sample. Repertoire overlap used strict matching of CDR3 nucleotide sequence, V gene and J gene, with Jaccard-based multidimensional scaling clustering. On average, roughly 810,000 unique TCRB clonotypes were obtained from thymus samples, compared with roughly 84,000 from blood samples.

The sequenced sample consisted of thymocytes. This clonotype originated in a boy in the first two years of life with a congenital heart defect. Donor details come from another sample of the same person, matched by shared clones.

The CDR3 protein sequence reads: CASLGGLNTEAFF. The nucleotide sequence is given as TGTGCCAGCCTGGGGGGTTTGAACACTGAAGCTTTCTTT. The sequence joins TRBV6-1 to TRBJ1-1; a weak D assignment points to TRBD1 (5 bases agree). The CDR3 spans 13 residues, from the cysteine through the phenylalanine. The sequence is cut down to CDR3 DNA, 39 bases in frame from base 1. V drops 8 bases and J drops 0 bases, leaving 10 bases in between. Taken from the germline V gene, the CDR1 and CDR2 loops are MNHNS and SASEGT.